Below are 8 T cell receptor beta chains sequenced from a single sample in a study of human T cells and chemical hapten exposure. A single record per CDR3 protein comes from TCRdb applying MiXCR to the RACE reads. Found here are about 93,000 distinct CDR3 sequences, 7.5% to 9.5% of them singletons; the top ten hold just over 2.5%. Specified time point: pre-sensitization, week 0. Treatment indicated: therapeutic diphenylcyclopropenone sensitization with weekly scalp DPC. The specimen comprised whole blood, sampled in connection with sensitization to the hapten diphenylcyclopropenone (DPC). The receptors stem from a middle-aged man with alopecia areata. Some clones in this sample may be carry-over from other donors' samples.

This clonotype has just a few counts. This chain links TRBV5-1 with TRBJ2-3; 9 bases agree with TRBD2. Germline CDR1 is SGHRS and CDR2 is YFSETQ. The CDR3 runs 16 residues. Trimming at V came to 3 bases and at J to 4 bases, leaving 9 bases not matched to a gene. The CDR3 bases are TGCGCCAGCAGCTCGACCGCGGGAGGGGGCGCAGATACGCAGTATTTT. It specifies CASSSTAGGGADTQYF.

This clonotype showed up just a few times. One end of the junction is discordant with germline, which a read error may explain. The chain carries TRBV7-7 and TRBJ2-5; weak D call: TRBD1 (6 bases). The germline CDR1 and CDR2 sequences are SSHAT and FNYEAQ (reference sequence). The CDR3 consists of 14 residues. CDR3 amino acids: CASSFGTSLETQYF. For the CDR3, the DNA is TGTGCTAGCAGCTTTGGGACATCTTTGGAGACCCAGTACTTC.

This clonotype was recorded many times. The chain recombines TRBV28 with TRBJ1-6; tentatively, D is TRBD1 (6 bases). The CDR3 runs 16 residues. Germline loops: CDR1 MDHEN, CDR2 SYDVKM. V was clipped by 2 bases and J by 6 bases, with 14 bases between them. Here the CDR3 reads CASSLTRQVVNSPLHF. The DNA for the CDR3 is TGTGCCAGCAGTTTAACGAGACAGGTCGTTAATTCACCCCTCCACTTT.

The gene calls are TRBV7-9 and TRBJ2-3; 11 nucleotides match TRBD1. Germline V gene lookup returns CDR1 SEHNR and CDR2 FQNEAQ (reference sequence). The CDR3 runs to 15 residues. The junction had 6 bases not matched to a gene; V was cut back by 6 bases and J by 4 bases. This CDR3 is CASSPGQGASDTQYF. As DNA, the CDR3 is TGTGCCAGCAGTCCCGGACAGGGGGCATCAGATACGCAGTATTTT.

The gene calls are TRBV15 and TRBJ2-6, with TRBD1 matching 8 bases. V trimming: 9 bases; J trimming: 2 bases; junction bases outside the gene matches: 9. Germline values: CDR1 LNHNV, CDR2 YYDKDF (reference sequence). CDR3 size: 16 residues. Written as DNA, the CDR3 is TGTGCCACGGTACAGGGGGAACTAACTGGGGCCAACGTCCTGACTTTC. Translated: CATVQGELTGANVLTF.

The chain employs TRBV6-5 and TRBJ2-1; unclear D gene. This CDR3 is built from 14 residues. Per the germline V gene, CDR1 is MNHEY and CDR2 is SVGAGI. CDR3 DNA: TGTGCGACCTCCCTAAGGGTCTCCTACAATGAGCAGTTCTTC. Translating gives CATSLRVSYNEQFF.

This clonotype showed up many times. The chain links TRBV10-3 to TRBJ1-6; D ambiguous. CDR1 and CDR2 (germline): ENHRY, SYGVKD. The CDR3 extends over 13 amino acids. The germline V and J ends were trimmed by 7 bases and 0 bases, with 4 bases remaining between them. CDR3 nucleotide sequence: TGTGCCATCAAGAGCTCCTATAATTCACCCCTCCACTTT. Translated, it gives CAIKSSYNSPLHF.

The table lists this clonotype with a few counts. This sequence joins TRBV6-5 and TRBJ2-1; the match to TRBD2 covers 8 bases. CDR1 is MNHEY and CDR2 is SVGAGI in the germline V gene. Germline trimming cut 3 bases from V and 8 bases from J; bases unmatched to any gene: 6. The CDR3 extends over 14 amino acids. The DNA for the CDR3 is TGTGCCAGCAGTTATCGGCGGGAGGAAGATGAGCAGTTCTTC. Its translation is CASSYRREEDEQFF.